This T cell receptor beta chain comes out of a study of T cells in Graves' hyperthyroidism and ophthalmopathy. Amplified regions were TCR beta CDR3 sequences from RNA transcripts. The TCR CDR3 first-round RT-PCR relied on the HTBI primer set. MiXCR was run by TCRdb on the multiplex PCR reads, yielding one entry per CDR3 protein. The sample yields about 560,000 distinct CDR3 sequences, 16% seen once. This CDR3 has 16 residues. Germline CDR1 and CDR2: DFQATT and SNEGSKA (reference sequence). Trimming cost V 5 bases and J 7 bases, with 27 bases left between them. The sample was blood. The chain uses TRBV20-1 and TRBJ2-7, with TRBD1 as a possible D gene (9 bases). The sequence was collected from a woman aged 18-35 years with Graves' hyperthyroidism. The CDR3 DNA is TGCAGTGCTGTAAGAATAGCGGGACAGGGTATTGCAGAGCAGTACTTC. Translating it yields CSAVRIAGQGIAEQYF.